This T cell receptor (beta chain) was identified during a study of CD8 T cells in ankylosing spondylitis. The study's findings and limits: Past research had described some motif variants in reactive arthritis synovial fluid and blood. Blood of patients with ankylosing spondylitis appeared to be characterized by a TCR beta motif of seven or eight highly homologous variants. Significantly higher representation of disease-linked clones was reported for matched ankylosing spondylitis synovial fluid.

Making the TCR beta libraries involved quantitative 5'-RACE with molecular barcodes. MiXCR, applied by TCRdb to the 5' RACE reads, yields one record per CDR3 protein. The sample lists about 450,000 distinct CDR3 sequences, 20% to 30% occurring once. Comment on this clonotype: As yet, its antigen is unknown.

Specimen: blood, either unsorted or a sorted T cell fraction (not recorded which). The sequence came from a male donor with ankylosing spondylitis.

The CDR3 DNA is TGTGCCAGCAGCTACCAACGGGGGGAGGGGGAGACCCAGTACTTC. It translates to CASSYQRGEGETQYF. The rearrangement links TRBV7-2 to TRBJ2-5; 7 bases are shared with TRBD2. This CDR3 has 15 residues. V lost 4 bases and J lost 5; bases outside the gene matches: 10. Germline V gene lookup returns CDR1 SGHTA and CDR2 FQGNSA.